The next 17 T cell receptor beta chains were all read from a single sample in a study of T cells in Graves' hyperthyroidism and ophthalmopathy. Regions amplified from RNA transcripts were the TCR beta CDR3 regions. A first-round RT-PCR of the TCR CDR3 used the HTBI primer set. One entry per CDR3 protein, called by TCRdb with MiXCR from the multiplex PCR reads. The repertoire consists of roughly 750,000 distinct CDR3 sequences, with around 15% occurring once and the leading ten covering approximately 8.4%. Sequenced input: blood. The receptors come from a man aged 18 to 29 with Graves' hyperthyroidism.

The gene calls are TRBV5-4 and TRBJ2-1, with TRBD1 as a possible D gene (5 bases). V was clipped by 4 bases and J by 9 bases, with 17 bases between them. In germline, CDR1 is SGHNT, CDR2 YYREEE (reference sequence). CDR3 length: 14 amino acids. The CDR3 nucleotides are TGTGCCAGCAGCCCCGAGACAGAGCTGCCTGAGCAGTTCTTC. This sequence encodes CASSPETELPEQFF.

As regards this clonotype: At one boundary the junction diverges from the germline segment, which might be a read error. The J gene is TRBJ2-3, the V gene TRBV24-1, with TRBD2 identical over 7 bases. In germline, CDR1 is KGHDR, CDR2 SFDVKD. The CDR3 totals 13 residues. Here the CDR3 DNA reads TGCGCCACCAGTGATTACGGCGGGAGAAATCAGTATTTT. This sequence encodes CATSDYGGRNQYF.

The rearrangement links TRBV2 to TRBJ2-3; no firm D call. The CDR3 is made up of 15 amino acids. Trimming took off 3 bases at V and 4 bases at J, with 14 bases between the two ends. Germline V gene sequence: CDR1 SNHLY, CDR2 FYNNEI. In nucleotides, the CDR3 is TGTGCCAGCAGTGACAATCTATCCTCCGCAGATACGCAGTATTTT. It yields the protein CASSDNLSSADTQYF.

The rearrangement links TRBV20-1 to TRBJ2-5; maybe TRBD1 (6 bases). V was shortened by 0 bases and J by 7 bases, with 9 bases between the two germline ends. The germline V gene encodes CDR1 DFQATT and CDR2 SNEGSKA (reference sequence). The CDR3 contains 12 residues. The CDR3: CSARDIRGTQYF. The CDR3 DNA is TGCAGTGCTAGAGATATCAGGGGGACCCAGTACTTC.

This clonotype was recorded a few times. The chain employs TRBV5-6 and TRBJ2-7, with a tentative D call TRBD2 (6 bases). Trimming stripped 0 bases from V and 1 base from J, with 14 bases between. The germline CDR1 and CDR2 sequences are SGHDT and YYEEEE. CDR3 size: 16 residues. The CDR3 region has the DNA TGTGCCAGCAGCTTGGGGGACGGGGCGGGATCCTACGAGCAGTACTTC. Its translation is CASSLGDGAGSYEQYF.

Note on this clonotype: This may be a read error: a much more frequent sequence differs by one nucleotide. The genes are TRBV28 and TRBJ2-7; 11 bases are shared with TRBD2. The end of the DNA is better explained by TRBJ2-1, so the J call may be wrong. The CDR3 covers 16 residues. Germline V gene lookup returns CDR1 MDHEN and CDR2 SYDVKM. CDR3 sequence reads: CASSGTSGKGSYEQFF. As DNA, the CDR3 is TGTGCCAGCAGCGGGACTAGCGGTAAAGGGTCCTACGAGCAGTTCTTC.

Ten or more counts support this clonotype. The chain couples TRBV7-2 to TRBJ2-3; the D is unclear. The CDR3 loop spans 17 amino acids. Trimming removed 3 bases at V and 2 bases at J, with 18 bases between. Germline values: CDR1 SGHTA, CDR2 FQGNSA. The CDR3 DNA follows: TGTGCCAGCAGCTTCTGGCGGACGTCCCCTGACACAGATACGCAGTATTTT. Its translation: CASSFWRTSPDTDTQYF.

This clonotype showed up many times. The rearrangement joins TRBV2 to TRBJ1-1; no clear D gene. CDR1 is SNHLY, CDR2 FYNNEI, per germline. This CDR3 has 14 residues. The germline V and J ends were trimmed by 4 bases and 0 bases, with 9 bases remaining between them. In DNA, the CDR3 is TGTGCCAGCAGTGTCAGCAGGTTGAACACTGAAGCTTTCTTT. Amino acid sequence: CASSVSRLNTEAFF.

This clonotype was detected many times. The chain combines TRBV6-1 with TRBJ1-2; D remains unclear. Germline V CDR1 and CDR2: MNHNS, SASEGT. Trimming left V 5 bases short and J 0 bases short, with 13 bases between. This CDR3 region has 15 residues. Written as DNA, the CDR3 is TGTGCCAGCAGTCCGCCGGTACTCCCTAACTATGGCTACACCTTC. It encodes CASSPPVLPNYGYTF.

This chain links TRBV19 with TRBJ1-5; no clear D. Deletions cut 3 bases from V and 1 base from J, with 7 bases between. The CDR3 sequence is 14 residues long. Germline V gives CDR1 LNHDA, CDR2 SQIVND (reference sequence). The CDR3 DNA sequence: TGTGCCAGTAGTATGCAAAAGAGCAATCAGCCCCAGCATTTT. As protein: CASSMQKSNQPQHF.

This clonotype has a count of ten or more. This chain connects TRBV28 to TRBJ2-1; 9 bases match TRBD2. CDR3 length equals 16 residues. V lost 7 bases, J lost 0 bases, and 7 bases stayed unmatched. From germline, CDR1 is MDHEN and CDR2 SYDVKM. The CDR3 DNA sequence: TGTGCCAGCAACCCGGGGGGACTAGCCTCCTACAATGAGCAGTTCTTC. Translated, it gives CASNPGGLASYNEQFF.

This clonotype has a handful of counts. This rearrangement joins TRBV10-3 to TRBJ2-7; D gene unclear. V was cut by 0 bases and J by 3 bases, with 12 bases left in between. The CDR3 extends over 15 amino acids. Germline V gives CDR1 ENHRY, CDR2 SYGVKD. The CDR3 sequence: CAISESSKGNYEQYF. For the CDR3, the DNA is TGTGCCATCAGTGAGTCGTCAAAGGGAAACTACGAGCAGTACTTC.

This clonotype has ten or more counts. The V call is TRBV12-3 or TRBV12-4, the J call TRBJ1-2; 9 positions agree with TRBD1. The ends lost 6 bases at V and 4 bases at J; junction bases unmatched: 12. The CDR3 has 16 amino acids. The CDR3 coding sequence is TGTGCCAGCAGCCCTGGACAGGGGTTGGGGAGCTATGGCTACACCTTC. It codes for CASSPGQGLGSYGYTF.

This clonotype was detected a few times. Written as DNA, the CDR3 is TGCAGCGTTCAGACAGGGAGAACAGAGACCCAGTACTTC. The encoded protein is CSVQTGRTETQYF. This chain connects TRBV29-1 to TRBJ2-5; 7 bases align to TRBD1. Trimming took 5 bases from V and 4 from J; bases not matched to a gene: 7. CDR1 SQVTM and CDR2 ANQGSEA come from the germline V gene. The CDR3 consists of 13 residues.

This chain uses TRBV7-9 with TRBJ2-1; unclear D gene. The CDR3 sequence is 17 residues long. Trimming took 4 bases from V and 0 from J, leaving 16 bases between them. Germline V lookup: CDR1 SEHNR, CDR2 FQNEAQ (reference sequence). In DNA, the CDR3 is TGTGCCAGCAGCTCCTACACCGGCTTGGGCTCCTACAATGAGCAGTTCTTC. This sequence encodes CASSSYTGLGSYNEQFF.

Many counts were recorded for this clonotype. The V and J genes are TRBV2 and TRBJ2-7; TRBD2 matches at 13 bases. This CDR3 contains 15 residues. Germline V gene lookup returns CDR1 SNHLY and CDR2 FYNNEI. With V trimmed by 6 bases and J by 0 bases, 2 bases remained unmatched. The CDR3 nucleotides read TGTGCCAGCAGCCGGACTAGCGGGAGCTCCTACGAGCAGTACTTC. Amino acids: CASSRTSGSSYEQYF.

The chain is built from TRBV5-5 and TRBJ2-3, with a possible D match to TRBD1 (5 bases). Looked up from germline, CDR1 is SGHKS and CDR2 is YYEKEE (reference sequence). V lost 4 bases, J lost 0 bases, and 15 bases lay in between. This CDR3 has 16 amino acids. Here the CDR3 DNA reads TGTGCCAGCAGCCCTACAGGTTATCTCAGCACAGATACGCAGTATTTT. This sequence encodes CASSPTGYLSTDTQYF.